This TCR beta chain derives from a study of blood T cells in healthy people across ages. This clonotype was detected only a few times. Trimming pared 5 bases from V and 4 bases from J, leaving 14 bases between. This CDR3 has 14 residues. Through a sample-barcoded 5' primer and a J-beta primer mix, a second PCR was run for about 6 to 11 cycles. TCRdb passed the 5' RACE reads through MiXCR, listing each CDR3 protein once. The sample consists of 1.5 million to 2 million distinct CDR3 sequences, approximately 39% of them appearing once. This clonotype originated in a human donor in good health. The chain employs TRBV12-3 or TRBV12-4 and TRBJ1-2; D uncertain. Sequencing was performed on blood. CDR3 bases: TGTGCCAGCAGTGACCGCAGGTTTAGCTATGGCTACACCTTC. Its translation is CASSDRRFSYGYTF.